This T cell receptor (beta chain) was obtained from a study of blood T cell repertoires in COVID-19. Libraries were prepared by immunoSEQ multiplex PCR; TCRdb keeps only in-frame clonotypes and omits some of them. Of roughly 450,000 clones listed, around 91% are singletons. V was cut by 5 bases and J by 6 bases, with 11 bases left in between. CDR3 size: 13 residues. Germline CDR1 SGHAT, CDR2 FQNNGV. This receptor was obtained from a young man who had recovered from COVID-19. The sample consisted of PBMCs or T cells enriched from blood (not recorded which). The chain combines TRBV11-2 with TRBJ1-5; D might be TRBD1 (6 bases). The CDR3 protein is CASSPGVSQPQHF. CDR3 DNA: TGTGCCAGCAGCCCAGGGGTAAGTCAGCCCCAGCATTTT. The variable domain in full, with the rest retrieved from reference TRBV11-2 and TRBJ1-5, is EAGVAQSPRYKIIEKRQSVAFWCNPISGHATLYWYQQILGQGPKLLIQFQNNGVVDDSQLPKDRFSAERLKGVDSTLKIQPAKLEDSAVYLCASSPGVSQPQHFGDGTRLSIL.